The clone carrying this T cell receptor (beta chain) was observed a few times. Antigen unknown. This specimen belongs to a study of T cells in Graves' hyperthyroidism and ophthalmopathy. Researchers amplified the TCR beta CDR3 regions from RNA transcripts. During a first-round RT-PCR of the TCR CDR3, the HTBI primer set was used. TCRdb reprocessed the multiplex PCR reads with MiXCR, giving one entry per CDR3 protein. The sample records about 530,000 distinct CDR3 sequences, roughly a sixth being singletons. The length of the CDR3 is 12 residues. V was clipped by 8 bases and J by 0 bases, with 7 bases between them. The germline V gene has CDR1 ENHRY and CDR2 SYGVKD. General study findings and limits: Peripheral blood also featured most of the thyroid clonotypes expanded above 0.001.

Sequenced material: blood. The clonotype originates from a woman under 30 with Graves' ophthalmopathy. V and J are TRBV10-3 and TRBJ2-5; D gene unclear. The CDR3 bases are TGTGCCATCTCCTTGGACCAAGAGACCCAGTACTTC. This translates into CAISLDQETQYF.